A single sample is the source of the 3 T cell receptor beta chains below, sequenced in a study of cytomegalovirus exposure and HLA in healthy donors. The PCR made use of 60 Vbeta and 13 Jbeta primers. TCRdb's copy holds only in-frame clones and misses some; the assay was immunoSEQ multiplex PCR. The top ten clones hold 2.3% of a sample with approximately 150,000 clones, approximately 79% of them seen once. The sequencing input was PBMCs. The receptors stem from a male donor in good health and CMV-seronegative.

The chain joins TRBV2 to TRBJ1-1; D call uncertain. The CDR3 runs 13 residues. V was clipped by 5 bases and J by 10 bases, with 17 bases between them. CDR1 SNHLY and CDR2 FYNNEI come from the germline V gene. CDR3 bases: TGTGCCAGCAGTACCGGGTCCTCTCCTGGAGCTTTCTTT. It encodes CASSTGSSPGAFF.

This rearrangement joins TRBV7-9 to TRBJ1-2; 7 bases align to TRBD1. The V gene end was trimmed by 0 bases and the J gene end by 7 bases; junction bases not matched to a gene: 2. The CDR3 consists of 13 residues. Germline values: CDR1 SEHNR, CDR2 FQNEAQ (reference sequence). CDR3 nucleotide sequence: TGTGCCAGCAGCTTAGCGGCAGGGGGTGGCTACACCTTC. Translating gives CASSLAAGGGYTF. Together with reference TRBV7-9 and TRBJ1-2, the CDR3 gives the full variable domain: DTGVSQNPRHKITKRGQNVTFRCDPISEHNRLYWYRQTLGQGPEFLTYFQNEAQLEKSRLLSDRFSAERPKGSFSTLEIQRTEQGDSAMYLCASSLAAGGGYTFGSGTRLTVV.

The chain links TRBV30 to TRBJ1-6; possibly TRBD1 for D (6 bases). Germline CDR1 and CDR2: GTSNPN and SVGIG (reference sequence). The CDR3 consists of 14 residues. Trimming shortened V by 5 bases and J by 4 bases, and 12 bases separated the two germline ends. The DNA of the CDR3 is TGTGCCTGGGGTGCCCAGGGGTATAATTCACCCCTCCACTTT. Protein sequence: CAWGAQGYNSPLHF.